This T cell receptor beta chain was identified during a study of T-cell memory formation after mild COVID-19. Whole-study findings and limits: Contracting CD4+ clones lay largely in CM and EM, with CD8+ ones residing in EMRA. Cross-reactive memory appears to have joined, as suggested by some responding clones showing up in pre-infection memory. Clones that got smaller from day 15 to 85 had even CD4/CD8, while clones growing later tipped toward CD4+.

The CDR3 consists of 12 residues. Trimming shortened V by 0 bases and J by 9 bases, and 6 bases separated the two germline ends. Concerning this clonotype: No antigen is known for it.

Amplification by 5'RACE using constant-segment primers produced TCR alpha and TCR beta cDNA libraries that carried sample barcodes and UMIs. TCRdb itself ran the 5' RACE reads through MiXCR, one entry per CDR3 protein. This sample has 400,000 to 500,000 distinct CDR3 sequences; roughly a quarter occur once, and the top ten carry around 9%. The gene calls are TRBV12-3 or TRBV12-4 and TRBJ1-5; the D gene is possibly TRBD1 (6 bases). Sequenced input: PBMCs or a T cell subset sorted from them (not recorded which). The sequence came from an adult woman who had mild COVID-19 (a few samples of this study predate the infection). Cell type and time point are not known. This chain's CDR3 is CASSLARGPQHF. Written as DNA, the CDR3 is TGTGCCAGCAGTTTAGCCAGGGGGCCCCAGCATTTT.